A single sample is the source of the 8 T cell receptor beta chains below, sequenced in a study of T cells in Graves' hyperthyroidism and ophthalmopathy. It was RNA transcripts that yielded the amplified TCR beta CDR3 regions. HTBI primers drove first-round RT-PCR of the TCR CDR3. One entry per CDR3 protein results from TCRdb running MiXCR on the multiplex PCR reads. Among under 350,000 distinct CDR3 sequences, about an eighth were seen once, and the ten largest hold 7.9%. Sequencing was done on a sample of blood. These receptors originate from a middle-aged woman with Graves' hyperthyroidism.

This clonotype was seen at least ten times. The CDR3 coding sequence is TGTGCCAGCAGCCAAGCTGTTTCACCCCTCCACTTT. Translating gives CASSQAVSPLHF. The chain uses TRBV3-1 and TRBJ1-6; no clear D gene. CDR3 length: 12 residues. Trimming removed 1 base from V and 9 bases from J, with 4 bases in between. Germline assignment: CDR1 LGHDT and CDR2 YNNKEL (reference sequence).

In this sample, this clonotype turned up a few times. The CDR3, as DNA: TGTGCCAGTAGTACCGGGTATAATTCACCCCTCCACTTT. Protein sequence: CASSTGYNSPLHF. The chain carries TRBV19 and TRBJ1-6; no clear D gene. V was cut by 4 bases and J by 4 bases, with 5 bases left in between. The CDR3 is made up of 13 amino acids. Germline V lookup: CDR1 LNHDA, CDR2 SQIVND (reference sequence). Full variable domain (outside the CDR3, taken from reference TRBV19 and TRBJ1-6): DGGITQSPKYLFRKEGQNVTLSCEQNLNHDAMYWYRQDPGQGLRLIYYSQIVNDFQKGDIAEGYSVSREKKESFPLTVTSAQKNPTAFYLCASSTGYNSPLHFGNGTRLTVT.

This clonotype has at least ten counts. This chain uses TRBV7-2 with TRBJ2-5, with D possibly TRBD1 on 6 matching bases. The V and J ends lost 5 bases and 1 base respectively, with 11 bases between them. Looked up from germline, CDR1 is SGHTA and CDR2 is FQGNSA. This CDR3 is built from 14 residues. The CDR3 is CASSLGHLQETQYF. CDR3 nucleotide sequence: TGTGCCAGCAGCCTGGGACATCTCCAAGAGACCCAGTACTTC.

This clonotype was detected many times. J is TRBJ1-2 and V is TRBV2; 7 bases are shared with TRBD1. The CDR3 length is 14 residues. Trimming removed 8 bases from V and 2 bases from J; junction bases left unmatched: 8. Germline lookup yields CDR1 SNHLY and CDR2 FYNNEI. DNA of the CDR3: TGTGCCAGCTTAGGTACGACAGGGAACTATGGCTACACCTTC. It encodes CASLGTTGNYGYTF.

This clonotype has a count of ten or more. The chain joins TRBV3-1 to TRBJ2-5; D perhaps matches TRBD2 (6 bases). Trimming removed 0 bases from V and 3 bases from J, with 17 bases in between. The germline V gene has CDR1 LGHDT and CDR2 YNNKEL (reference sequence). The CDR3 contains 17 residues. The CDR3 sequence is CASSQDFVRLGEETQYF. For the CDR3, the DNA is TGTGCCAGCAGCCAAGACTTTGTGAGACTAGGGGAAGAGACCCAGTACTTC.

The CDR3 loop reads CASSEGPQSSYNEQFF. As DNA, the CDR3 is TGTGCCAGCAGTGAGGGCCCCCAAAGCTCCTACAATGAGCAGTTCTTC. The V and J genes are TRBV2 and TRBJ2-1; no definite D call. This CDR3 is 16 amino acids long. Germline V CDR1 and CDR2: SNHLY, FYNNEI. The V and J ends lost 3 bases and 0 bases respectively, with 12 bases between them.

In DNA, the CDR3 is TGTGCCAGCAGCGTAGGTGGCCGTTCCGAGGACTATGGCTACACCTTC. Translation gives CASSVGGRSEDYGYTF. The genes are TRBV9 and TRBJ1-2, with no clear D. This CDR3 has 16 amino acids. Germline assignment: CDR1 SGDLS and CDR2 YYNGEE. V was cut by 0 bases and J by 3 bases, with 15 bases left in between.

This chain joins TRBV3-1 and TRBJ2-5, with a weak D call TRBD2 (6 bases). CDR1 is LGHDT and CDR2 is YNNKEL in the germline V gene (reference sequence). There are 12 residues in the CDR3. V was trimmed by 5 bases and J by 3 bases, leaving 7 bases between them. CDR3 sequence: CASSWEEETQYF. The DNA for the CDR3 is TGTGCCAGCAGCTGGGAGGAAGAGACCCAGTACTTC.